A selection of T cell receptor beta chains follows, all from one sample in a study of blood T cell repertoires in COVID-19. Only in-frame clones appear in the TCRdb table, and some are missing; sequencing was by immunoSEQ multiplex PCR. The sample lists about 520,000 clones, 80% to 90% occurring once. Sequences were obtained from peripheral blood. The receptors originated from a human donor in a cohort sampled during active COVID-19. Each CDR3 is given with its conserved first and last residue. Each record gives: V gene, D gene, clone size, J gene, CDR3 protein, CDR3 DNA. The D gene is left open where the match is weak. Expanded clones get a size class; other rows say once, few or many, or leave the size out.

V: TRBV2
D: .
size: few
J: TRBJ1-5
CDR3: CASSERSGFNQPQHF
DNA: TGTGCCAGCAGTGAAAGGTCGGGTTTCAATCAGCCCCAGCATTTT

V: TRBV5-8
D: .
size: once
J: TRBJ1-4
CDR3: CASPRGPGAWTNEKLFF
DNA: TGTGCCAGCCCTAGGGGACCAGGGGCCTGGACTAATGAAAAACTGTTTTTT

V: TRBV19
D: .
size: .
J: TRBJ2-2
CDR3: CASSIVGGYTGELFF
DNA: TGTGCCAGTAGTATAGTTGGCGGTTACACCGGGGAGCTGTTTTTT

V: TRBV2
D: .
size: .
J: TRBJ1-1
CDR3: CASSVWRANTEAFF
DNA: TGTGCCAGCAGTGTATGGAGGGCCAACACTGAAGCTTTCTTT

V: TRBV25-1
D: TRBD2
size: few
J: TRBJ2-3
CDR3: CASSGLAGGHADTQYF
DNA: TGTGCCAGCAGTGGCCTAGCGGGAGGGCATGCAGATACGCAGTATTTT

V: TRBV7-9
D: .
size: .
J: TRBJ1-5
CDR3: CASSPKVGVTGKGNQPQHF
DNA: TGTGCCAGCAGCCCGAAGGTTGGAGTCACAGGGAAAGGCAATCAGCCCCAGCATTTT

V: TRBV11-2
D: TRBD1
size: .
J: TRBJ1-1
CDR3: CASSTRQGRTEAFF
DNA: TGTGCCAGCAGCACCCGACAGGGCAGAACTGAAGCTTTCTTT

V: TRBV7-2
D: TRBD1
size: once
J: TRBJ2-3
CDR3: CASSLDGTGPDTQYF
DNA: TGTGCCAGCAGCTTAGATGGGACAGGGCCAGATACGCAGTATTTT

V: TRBV6-6
D: .
size: .
J: TRBJ2-7
CDR3: CASRYREYEQYF
DNA: TGTGCCAGCAGATACCGAGAGTACGAGCAGTACTTC

V: TRBV3-1/TRBV3-2
D: TRBD1
size: once
J: TRBJ1-2
CDR3: CASSQVPTGGYGYTF
DNA: TGTGCCAGCAGCCAAGTGCCGACAGGGGGCTATGGCTACACCTTC

V: TRBV7-2
D: .
size: .
J: TRBJ2-3
CDR3: CASSLRTSSTDTQYF
DNA: TGTGCCAGCAGCTTAAGGACATCTAGCACAGATACGCAGTATTTT

V: TRBV6-5
D: TRBD1
size: .
J: TRBJ2-7
CDR3: CASTSVGTGVYEQYF
DNA: TGTGCCAGCACCTCAGTGGGGACAGGGGTCTACGAGCAGTACTTC

V: TRBV28
D: TRBD1
size: .
J: TRBJ1-2
CDR3: CASSPGDRAYGYTF
DNA: TGTGCCAGCAGTCCAGGGGACAGAGCGTATGGCTACACCTTC

V: TRBV29-1
D: .
size: many
J: TRBJ2-3
CDR3: CSVASPGSTDTQYF
DNA: TGCAGCGTTGCGTCTCCAGGTAGCACAGATACGCAGTATTTT

V: TRBV27
D: TRBD2
size: .
J: TRBJ2-7
CDR3: CASGVTSGYEQYF
DNA: TGTGCCAGCGGGGTCACTAGCGGCTACGAGCAGTACTTC

V: TRBV7-8
D: TRBD2
size: .
J: TRBJ2-7
CDR3: CASRDTSGSGEQYF
DNA: TGTGCCAGCAGGGATACTAGCGGAAGTGGCGAGCAGTACTTC

V: TRBV6-1
D: TRBD1
size: .
J: TRBJ2-7
CDR3: CASSERTGGRYEQYF
DNA: TGTGCCAGCAGTGAAAGGACAGGGGGACGGTACGAGCAGTACTTC

V: TRBV30
D: TRBD1
size: once
J: TRBJ2-7
CDR3: CAWRGGQGPREQYF
DNA: TGTGCCTGGAGGGGGGGACAGGGGCCTCGGGAGCAGTACTTC

V: TRBV28
D: .
size: few
J: TRBJ2-7
CDR3: CATGVLSGEQYF
DNA: TGTGCCACAGGGGTTCTCTCCGGCGAGCAGTACTTC

V: TRBV15
D: .
size: .
J: TRBJ2-7
CDR3: CATSMIGGTYEQYF
DNA: TGTGCCACCAGCATGATAGGGGGAACCTACGAGCAGTACTTC

V: TRBV28
D: .
size: .
J: TRBJ1-2
CDR3: CASSFMAGNYGYTF
DNA: TGTGCCAGCAGTTTCATGGCGGGAAACTATGGCTACACCTTC

V: TRBV4-1
D: TRBD2
size: .
J: TRBJ2-1
CDR3: CASSLREGNEQFF
DNA: TGCGCCAGCAGTCTCCGGGAGGGCAATGAGCAGTTCTTC

V: TRBV18
D: TRBD2
size: .
J: TRBJ2-1
CDR3: CASSPRGTSGTPYNEQFF
DNA: TGTGCCAGCTCACCACGGGGGACTAGCGGGACGCCCTACAATGAGCAGTTCTTC

V: TRBV5-1
D: TRBD2
size: .
J: TRBJ2-7
CDR3: CASSHRAGGYEQYF
DNA: TGCGCCAGCAGCCACAGGGCGGGGGGCTACGAGCAGTACTTC

V: TRBV24-1
D: TRBD1
size: .
J: TRBJ1-2
CDR3: CATSDLRQGASHGYTF
DNA: TGTGCCACCAGTGATCTAAGACAGGGTGCCTCCCATGGCTACACCTTC

V: TRBV10-3
D: .
size: .
J: TRBJ1-2
CDR3: CAISPAGGANYGYTF
DNA: TGTGCCATCAGCCCCGCCGGAGGGGCCAACTATGGCTACACCTTC

V: TRBV18
D: .
size: once
J: TRBJ2-7
CDR3: CASSVETGYEQYF
DNA: TGTGCCAGCTCGGTCGAAACAGGTTACGAGCAGTACTTC

V: TRBV5-4
D: TRBD2
size: .
J: TRBJ2-5
CDR3: CASSLGAFVAGVIETQYF
DNA: TGTGCCAGCAGCTTGGGGGCCTTTGTAGCGGGAGTGATTGAGACCCAGTACTTC

V: TRBV11-1
D: TRBD1
size: .
J: TRBJ1-4
CDR3: CASSPGQGENEKLFF
DNA: TGTGCCAGCAGCCCAGGACAGGGGGAAAATGAAAAACTGTTTTTT

V: TRBV7-2
D: TRBD2
size: few
J: TRBJ2-7
CDR3: CASSDIAGGLYEQYF
DNA: TGTGCCAGCAGCGATATAGCGGGAGGTCTTTACGAGCAGTACTTC

V: TRBV7-3
D: TRBD2
size: .
J: TRBJ2-1
CDR3: CASSLNAGLGSYNEQFF
DNA: TGTGCCAGCAGCTTAAATGCGGGACTAGGCTCCTACAATGAGCAGTTCTTC

V: TRBV7-2
D: .
size: .
J: TRBJ1-2
CDR3: CASSFGGQFAYGYTF
DNA: TGTGCCAGCAGCTTCGGGGGGCAATTCGCCTATGGCTACACCTTC

V: TRBV2
D: .
size: .
J: TRBJ1-1
CDR3: CASSEGTGREAFF
DNA: TGTGCCAGCAGTGAAGGTACAGGGCGTGAAGCTTTCTTT

V: TRBV28
D: TRBD1
size: .
J: TRBJ1-3
CDR3: CASRDSFTYLSGNTIYF
DNA: TGTGCCAGCCGGGACAGCTTCACCTACCTCTCTGGAAACACCATATATTTT

V: TRBV6-1
D: .
size: once
J: TRBJ2-7
CDR3: CASSYYGYEQYF
DNA: TGTGCCAGCAGTTATTACGGCTACGAGCAGTACTTC

V: TRBV11-3
D: TRBD1
size: .
J: TRBJ2-1
CDR3: CASSSGTVNNEQFF
DNA: TGTGCCAGCAGCTCCGGGACAGTGAACAATGAGCAGTTCTTC

V: TRBV24-1
D: .
size: .
J: TRBJ2-7
CDR3: CATSDTRGKTYEQYF
DNA: TGTGCCACCAGTGATACCAGGGGAAAGACCTACGAGCAGTACTTC

V: TRBV7-9
D: TRBD1
size: .
J: TRBJ2-5
CDR3: CASSLTGSQETQYF
DNA: TGTGCCAGCAGCCTGACAGGGTCCCAAGAGACCCAGTACTTC

V: TRBV28
D: .
size: few
J: TRBJ2-5
CDR3: CATRGRDGQETQYF
DNA: TGTGCCACCAGGGGGAGGGATGGGCAAGAGACCCAGTACTTC

V: TRBV7-9
D: .
size: .
J: TRBJ1-4
CDR3: CASSPTTGGGREKLFF
DNA: TGTGCCAGCAGCCCGACCACCGGCGGGGGTCGCGAAAAACTGTTTTTT

V: TRBV5-1
D: TRBD1
size: .
J: TRBJ1-2
CDR3: CASKWDSESGGYTF
DNA: TGCGCCAGCAAATGGGACAGCGAATCAGGAGGCTACACCTTC

V: TRBV29-1
D: .
size: .
J: TRBJ2-2
CDR3: CSVDRGRGGELFF
DNA: TGCAGCGTTGACAGGGGTAGGGGAGGGGAGCTGTTTTTT

V: TRBV19
D: .
size: .
J: TRBJ2-7
CDR3: CASSIVRGAREQYF
DNA: TGTGCCAGTAGTATAGTTCGGGGGGCGCGCGAGCAGTACTTC

V: TRBV15
D: .
size: .
J: TRBJ2-1
CDR3: CATSPGGPNEQFF
DNA: TGTGCCACCAGCCCCGGAGGGCCAAATGAGCAGTTCTTC

V: TRBV11-2
D: .
size: .
J: TRBJ2-3
CDR3: CASSLTPGLEYTQYF
DNA: TGTGCCAGCAGCTTAACCCCTGGACTCGAATATACGCAGTATTTT

V: TRBV7-8
D: TRBD1
size: once
J: TRBJ1-6
CDR3: CASSPLQGYQISKSSYNSPLHF
DNA: TGTGCCAGCAGCCCTTTACAGGGGTATCAAATTTCGAAAAGCTCCTATAATTCACCCCTCCACTTT

V: TRBV5-5
D: TRBD2
size: .
J: TRBJ2-3
CDR3: CASSPRYHGLAGGGTDTQYF
DNA: TGTGCCAGCAGCCCCCGTTACCACGGACTAGCGGGAGGAGGCACAGATACGCAGTATTTT

V: TRBV15
D: .
size: .
J: TRBJ2-1
CDR3: CATTPHSRDEQFF
DNA: TGTGCCACCACTCCCCATTCTAGAGATGAGCAGTTCTTC

V: TRBV7-3
D: .
size: few
J: TRBJ1-1
CDR3: CASSRQVNTEAFF
DNA: TGTGCCAGCAGCCGACAGGTGAACACTGAAGCTTTCTTT

V: TRBV30
D: .
size: .
J: TRBJ2-7
CDR3: CAWTSAYEQYF
DNA: TGTGCCTGGACTAGCGCCTACGAGCAGTACTTC

V: TRBV11-3
D: TRBD2
size: .
J: TRBJ2-1
CDR3: CASKASSGSNEQFF
DNA: TGTGCCAGCAAAGCGTCTAGCGGGAGCAATGAGCAGTTCTTC

V: TRBV12-3/TRBV12-4
D: .
size: .
J: TRBJ1-5
CDR3: CASSSDGNQPQHF
DNA: TGTGCCAGCAGCTCCGACGGGAATCAGCCCCAGCATTTT

V: TRBV3-1/TRBV3-2
D: TRBD2
size: few
J: TRBJ2-2
CDR3: CASSPSRGAGGLTGELFF
DNA: TGTGCCAGCAGCCCATCAAGGGGAGCGGGAGGGCTGACGGGGGAGCTGTTTTTT

V: TRBV29-1
D: TRBD1
size: .
J: TRBJ1-3
CDR3: CSARYRGGNTIYF
DNA: TGCAGCGCTCGCTACAGGGGAGGAAACACCATATATTTT